This T cell receptor beta chain was recorded in a study of cytomegalovirus exposure and HLA in healthy donors (dated by TCRdb to the late 2010s). Regarding the study in general: According to an earlier analysis of 587 of the donors, some 170 million T cells yielded 95 million to 140 million unique TCR beta sequences and about 300 Gb of sequence data. Among roughly 370 genotyped donors of the cohort, an average of about 240,000 unique TCR beta nucleotide sequences were sequenced per donor, around 20% of them non-productive. Class I and class II HLA loci were covered by the typing at four-digit resolution. Alongside the repertoire data, information on donor age, sex, ethnicity and CMV serostatus was compiled. Using immunosequencing, the study profiled T cell repertoires from about 650 subjects and related those repertoires to cytomegalovirus serostatus. To predict cytomegalovirus infection status, the study combined high-throughput TCR immunosequencing, statistical association of individual TCRs with disease status, and machine learning. All discovery cohort repertoires had been generated on a single sequencing platform. Typing coverage varied by locus: roughly 629-640 donors for A, B, C, DRB1 and DQB1; approximately 500 for DQA1; more than 600 for DPA1; more than 450 for DPB1. The study was designed to test whether signatures of past pathogen exposure could be identified by cataloging public T cell receptors. About 280 gigabases of sequencing data and about 92 million unique TCR sequences made up an early release that covered 500 to 700 HLA-typed donors. An earlier analysis of some 500 of the donors used high-throughput TCR beta sequencing to judge whether each TCR beta V gene segment behaved as functional or pseudogenic. In a later analysis, previously published TCR beta repertoires from about 640 donors were re-analyzed and high-resolution HLA genotyping was added so that TCR occurrence patterns could be studied. Among the roughly 400 genotyped donors, approximately 76% belonged to the genetic ancestry cluster associated with self-reported Caucasian donors. Because of strong linkage in the cohort, five DR-DQ haplotypes were treated as single units for association and clustering. In addition to the first cohort of 650 to 800 subjects, a separate validation cohort of some 120 different subjects was used. In a later genetic analysis, genome-wide SNP genotypes for about 65% of the roughly 700 donors were used, and that subset was treated as a discovery cohort. Rather than drawing on any new phenotypic data, the later analysis identified candidate immune exposures from TCR beta sequences and the way those sequences occurred across donors. What the authors observed across the whole study: According to a later genetic analysis, donors in an Asian-associated ancestry cluster had fewer N-insertions in productive TCRs than the approximately 700-donor mean. Linkage disequilibrium might explain the correlated functional status among segregating V segments, but an unknown experimental factor could not be excluded. In a later analysis, the rate of TCR association differed among HLA loci, with DRB1 alleles having the most associated TCRs and HLA-C alleles having the fewest. A later analysis reported that several top co-occurrence clusters appeared linked to parvovirus B19, influenza, CMV and Epstein-Barr virus. A later analysis found that most CMV-associated TCR beta chains appeared HLA-restricted, with HLA associations seemingly driven largely by CMV exposure. The earlier analysis of some 560 of the donors excluded 15 to 20 rarely observed V segments, including chromosome 9 orphons, because counts were too low. A group of highly shared sequence variants was considered likely to be a technical artifact of the sequencing pipeline. Presence/absence analyses assumed roughly uniform sequencing depth across donors, an assumption that may not hold. According to the authors, the approach could potentially be generalized to other disease states and immunological phenotypes. In vitro tests confirmed that a few of the cytomegalovirus-associated TCR beta chains recognize cytomegalovirus antigens. The classifier was reported to diagnose cytomegalovirus status with high specificity and sensitivity in both the original and validation cohorts. In the study, some 160 TCR beta chains were listed as associated with cytomegalovirus. HLA typing was unavailable for some donors at each locus, so association tests used only the typed subset. In an earlier analysis of 587 of the donors, most TCR beta V segments were observed in productive rearrangements about 90% or about 30% of the time, broadly matching IMGT annotations. Assigning TCR associations to individual alleles was difficult when HLA alleles, especially DR and DQ, strongly co-occurred. This cohort had only TCR beta chains sequenced, and the lack of alpha or paired-chain data limited which features could be detected. Most TCR sequences were seen in very few donors, while some public TCRs were found in many individuals. A further reported finding was that TCR beta sequences accurately predicted the HLA-A and HLA-B alleles for most subjects in the first cohort. In a later analysis, HLA-associated TCR beta chains showed more clonal expansion and lower generation probabilities than non-associated chains that were equally common. In a later analysis, some 17,000 TCR beta sequences were associated with specific HLA alleles at a false discovery rate of 0.05. Because the 87-base-pair reads could not distinguish some IMGT-functional V segments, including TRBV6-2 and TRBV6-3, those segments were excluded. The only immune exposure information available for the cohort was CMV serostatus. V-gene and J-gene trimming of TCR beta chains was associated with a missense DCLRE1C variant in a later genetic analysis, and the association was replicated in an independent cohort.

V ends up 0 bases short and J 6 bases short, with an unmatched junction base count of 7. CDR1 and CDR2 (SGHNT, YENEEA) derive from the germline V gene. There are 16 amino acids in the CDR3, from cysteine to phenylalanine inclusive. Just the 48-base CDR3 DNA is kept, in frame starting at base 1. Comments on this clone: Its antigen is still unknown. Base qualities were left out, and no much larger clone turns up one base away.

The cohort was made up of 666 healthy bone marrow donors. At the time of sampling, every cohort member was nominally healthy, though immune exposures that went unrecorded were likely present. The donor was CMV seropositive and belonged to the group of more than 250 seropositive cohort members. Each donor provided a peripheral blood sample, and peripheral blood mononuclear cells were used for TCR beta sequencing. The Qiagen DNeasy Blood Extraction Kit was used to extract genomic DNA from the blood cell samples. Library method: the immunoSEQ multiplex PCR assay. For the multiplex PCR, a mixture combining 60 forward primers for TCR Vbeta segments and 13 reverse primers for TCR Jbeta segments was used. A multiplex PCR assay on genomic DNA amplified the CDR3 region of rearranged TCR beta genes. On the Illumina HiSeq System, the amplified TCR beta libraries were sequenced as 87-base-pair reads. In the authors' own workflow: A later analysis counted about 80 million unique TCR beta chains across the 640 or so repertoires, and about 10 million of these chains were shared by at least two donors. Raw reads were error-corrected and collapsed into unique sequences with a nearest-neighbor algorithm that merged closely related sequences to remove PCR and sequencing errors. To assign V, D and J gene segments, CDR3 sequences were aligned to IMGT reference sequences. Each retained sequence needed at least a six-nucleotide match to both a V gene segment and a J gene segment. A rearrangement was called productive if the CDR3 had no stop codons and remained in frame with V and J, and every other rearrangement was called non-productive. CDR3 was defined according to IMGT convention as the region running from the second conserved V-encoded cysteine to the conserved J-encoded phenylalanine. Sequences without an unambiguous match to a single V gene segment were excluded from the earlier analysis of 500 to 700 of the donors. In an earlier analysis of several hundred of the donors, V segments were called functional above 56.7% productive rearrangements and were called segregating when the between-donor standard deviation exceeded 5%. A statistical classification framework was developed to diagnose cytomegalovirus status using the catalog of TCR beta chain sequences. In a later analysis, TCR nucleotide sequences were compared against IMGT/GENE-DB human TR gene sequences so that V and J genes could be assigned. Using the TCRdist pipeline, a later analysis assigned CDR3 sequences along with most-parsimonious VDJ recombination scenarios. A later analysis defined each TCR beta chain by its CDR3 amino acid sequence plus V-gene family, and excluded reads lacking a unique V-gene family. A later analysis removed nearly 600 highly shared, low-generation-probability nucleotide sequences to deal with suspected cross-contamination and a sequencing artifact. A later analysis calculated a clonal expansion index for each public chain from normalized within-repertoire ranks of inferred template counts. A later analysis computed generation probabilities with a VDJ recombination model fitted to out-of-frame rearrangements, and checked the results against IGoR. In a later analysis, hypergeometric tests were used to score TCR-TCR, TCR-HLA and TCR-CMV co-occurrence, with a repertoire-size bias correction applied to TCR pairs. In a later analysis, false discovery rates were estimated by permuting HLA or CMV assignments 20 times. A later analysis grouped co-occurring TCRs with DBSCAN, adding TCRdist sequence similarity when clustering within HLA-allele-positive subsets. Repertoires with fewer than 30,000 or more than 120,000 public chains were left out of co-occurrence clustering, as were a handful of repertoires with anomalous nucleotide sharing. Held by TCRdb, this immuneACCESS table contains in-frame sequences only and omits some clones. Under half of the omission traces to an unresolved V gene where checked; the cause of the rest is unknown. For V, J and clone size, that table is used; D and trimming come from the DNA. The sample records 160,000 or so clones, 70% to 85% of which are singletons. The ten largest clones capture under 7.5% of the sample.

The material sequenced was PBMCs. The receptor's source is a man aged 45 to 65 in good health and CMV-seropositive. Recombination connected TRBV11-3 to TRBJ2-1; 8 middle bases align to TRBD2. The sequenced DNA: TGTGCCAGCAGCTTAGATGAAATAGCGGGAAGCAATGAGCAGTTCTTC. This codes for CASSLDEIAGSNEQFF.